What follows are 5 T cell receptor beta chains derived from one specimen sequenced in a study of blood T cell repertoires in COVID-19. Assay: immunoSEQ multiplex PCR; the TCRdb copy retains only in-frame clones and omits some. The sample holds some 98,000 clones, about four fifths seen once. Input material: peripheral blood. Receptors originate from a human donor in a cohort sampled during active COVID-19.

The chain has TRBV7-2 and TRBJ2-7; 9 positions agree with TRBD1. Germline CDR1 is SGHTA and CDR2 is FQGNSA. Trimming took 3 bases from V and 1 from J; bases not matched to a gene: 7. The CDR3 length is 16 residues. CDR3 amino acids: CASSLTAGQGSYEQYF. The DNA for the CDR3 is TGTGCCAGCAGCTTGACCGCGGGACAGGGTTCCTACGAGCAGTACTTC. Complete variable domain (other parts from reference TRBV7-2 and TRBJ2-7): GAGVSQSPSNKVTEKGKDVELRCDPISGHTALYWYRQSLGQGLEFLIYFQGNSAPDKSGLPSDRFSAERTGGSVSTLTIQRTQQEDSAVYLCASSLTAGQGSYEQYFGPGTRLTVT.

This clone was observed a handful of times. The V gene is TRBV18, the J gene TRBJ2-7, with 9 positions matching TRBD1. This CDR3 contains 15 residues. Germline trimming cut 3 bases from V and 4 bases from J; bases unmatched to any gene: 7. CDR1 and CDR2 (germline): KGHSH, LQKENI. CDR3 in amino acids: CASSPTGTGTYEQYF. CDR3 in DNA: TGTGCCAGCTCACCGACCGGGACAGGGACGTACGAGCAGTACTTC.

As DNA, the CDR3 is TGTGCCAGCAGTGAAGCCGGGAGAACGGGGGAAGCTTTCTTT. It yields the protein CASSEAGRTGEAFF. This chain connects TRBV6-1 to TRBJ1-1, with D uncertain. CDR3 size: 14 residues. CDR1 is MNHNS, CDR2 SASEGT, per germline. V was pared by 0 bases and J by 8 bases, with 13 bases between.

This chain links TRBV19 with TRBJ2-4; D gene uncertain. The ends were cut back, 1 base at V and 2 bases at J, with 6 bases in the middle. The length of the CDR3 is 14 residues. The germline gives CDR1 LNHDA, CDR2 SQIVND (reference sequence). CDR3 in DNA: TGTGCCAGTAGTATAGCAGGTACCAAAAACATTCAGTACTTC. It codes for CASSIAGTKNIQYF.

The chain joins TRBV18 to TRBJ1-2; 8 nucleotides match TRBD1. Germline lookup yields CDR1 KGHSH and CDR2 LQKENI. V was pared by 5 bases and J by 11 bases, with 7 bases of the junction left unmatched. The CDR3 has 12 residues. CDR3 DNA sequence: TGTGCCAGCTCAACCGGACAGGGTCGGTACACCTTC. This gives the protein CASSTGQGRYTF.